This is a list of T cell receptor beta chains from one sample in a study of tumor-infiltrating lymphocytes in primary liver carcinoma. TCRdb ran MiXCR on the multiplex PCR reads and lists one entry per CDR3 protein. The sample has about 20,000 distinct CDR3 sequences; 80% are singletons. The sample comprised liver tumor tissue from sampling region 2. The receptors here all came from a woman aged 25-40 years with primary liver carcinoma and hepatitis B virus infection. The CDR3 runs from the conserved cysteine through the conserved F or W. A D gene is named only where the DNA matches it firmly. Clone size, where shown, is once, few, many, or a class for clones that have expanded.

CDR3nt: TGCGCCAGCGCCGGACATGGGGTCCCATTCTTC
CDR3aa: CASAGHGVPFF
d_gene: NA
j_gene: TRBJ2-1
v_gene: TRBV10-2
abundance: NA

CDR3nt: TGCGCCAGCCGCCCCGAGGGGAACACTGAAGTTTTCTTT
CDR3aa: CASRPEGNTEVFF
d_gene: NA
j_gene: TRBJ1-1
v_gene: TRBV5-1
abundance: NA

CDR3nt: TGTTCCAGCAGTTACGCCGGGTTCGGTTTGCCAGATACACAATATTTT
CDR3aa: CSSSYAGFGLPDTQYF
d_gene: NA
j_gene: TRBJ2-3
v_gene: TRBV6-2/TRBV6-3
abundance: NA

CDR3nt: TGCACCAGCAGCTTGGGGCACAGGGATAAGAACATCGGGGAGCTGTTTTTT
CDR3aa: CTSSLGHRDKNIGELFF
d_gene: NA
j_gene: TRBJ2-2
v_gene: TRBV5-1
abundance: NA

CDR3nt: TGTGCCAGCAGCTTAGGATACCTCCTCGTACTGTACTTC
CDR3aa: CASSLGYLLVLYF
d_gene: NA
j_gene: TRBJ2-7
v_gene: TRBV11-1
abundance: NA

CDR3nt: TGTGCCAGTAGCGCAACTATTATCGGGGAGCTGTTTTTT
CDR3aa: CASSATIIGELFF
d_gene: NA
j_gene: TRBJ2-2
v_gene: TRBV5-5
abundance: NA

CDR3nt: TGTGCCAGTAGCTTAAAAAAAGGGAGGCTAAATGAAGCTTTCTTT
CDR3aa: CASSLKKGRLNEAFF
d_gene: NA
j_gene: TRBJ1-1
v_gene: TRBV11-2
abundance: NA

CDR3nt: TGTGCCAGCAGCGTAGACGTACACCGCCCACCCACAGATACGCAGTATTTT
CDR3aa: CASSVDVHRPPTDTQYF
d_gene: NA
j_gene: TRBJ2-3
v_gene: TRBV5-4
abundance: NA

CDR3nt: TGTGCCAGCAGGGTTACTAGCGGGAGGGCCGGCAATGAGCAGTTCTTC
CDR3aa: CASRVTSGRAGNEQFF
d_gene: TRBD2
j_gene: TRBJ2-1
v_gene: TRBV11-2
abundance: few

CDR3nt: TGTGCCAGCAGCTCCGTCGGGACTAGCGGGAGCTCCTATGAGCAGTACTTC
CDR3aa: CASSSVGTSGSSYEQYF
d_gene: TRBD2
j_gene: TRBJ2-7
v_gene: TRBV6-5
abundance: NA

CDR3nt: TGTGCCAGCAGTTTCGAAGGGTGGCAGGGGTGGAATGAGCATTTCTTC
CDR3aa: CASSFEGWQGWNEHFF
d_gene: NA
j_gene: TRBJ2-1
v_gene: TRBV28
abundance: NA

CDR3nt: TGCGCCAGCAGCCAAGCTGTGACGAGGGGTCACATTGGCTGCGAGCAGTACTTC
CDR3aa: CASSQAVTRGHIGCEQYF
d_gene: NA
j_gene: TRBJ2-7
v_gene: TRBV4-3
abundance: NA

CDR3nt: TGCAGCGTTGACAGGACTAGAAACAATGACCAGTTCTTC
CDR3aa: CSVDRTRNNDQFF
d_gene: TRBD2
j_gene: TRBJ2-1
v_gene: TRBV29-1
abundance: NA

CDR3nt: TGTGCCAGTATTTCCTCCGGGACGGTGAACGAAAAACTGTTTTTT
CDR3aa: CASISSGTVNEKLFF
d_gene: NA
j_gene: TRBJ1-4
v_gene: TRBV6-6
abundance: NA

CDR3nt: TGCGTCAGCAGCCAAGCTGTGGCGGGAGGTCACATTAGCTACGAGCAGTACTTC
CDR3aa: CVSSQAVAGGHISYEQYF
d_gene: TRBD2
j_gene: TRBJ2-7
v_gene: TRBV4-3
abundance: NA

CDR3nt: TGCGCCAGCAGTCAAAACGTAGCGGGAGTCAGACATGAGCAGTTCTTC
CDR3aa: CASSQNVAGVRHEQFF
d_gene: TRBD2
j_gene: TRBJ2-1
v_gene: TRBV4-3
abundance: NA

CDR3nt: TGTGCCAGCAGTTACTCACCCTGGGCAGGGGGGGATGACCAGTACTTC
CDR3aa: CASSYSPWAGGDDQYF
d_gene: NA
j_gene: TRBJ2-5
v_gene: TRBV6-5
abundance: medium-sized

CDR3nt: TGTGACAGCAACCCATTCCACGACTATGACTACACCTTC
CDR3aa: CDSNPFHDYDYTF
d_gene: NA
j_gene: TRBJ1-2
v_gene: TRBV5-4
abundance: once

CDR3nt: TGTGCCTGCAGCCCGTTCACTAAAGAGACCCAATACTTC
CDR3aa: CACSPFTKETQYF
d_gene: NA
j_gene: TRBJ2-5
v_gene: TRBV11-2
abundance: NA

CDR3nt: TGCAGCGTGGCTGACAGGTCTTCCTACGAGCAGTACTTC
CDR3aa: CSVADRSSYEQYF
d_gene: NA
j_gene: TRBJ2-7
v_gene: TRBV29-1
abundance: NA

CDR3nt: TGTGCCAGCAGCCAGGAACATCTAGGACAGGGGGAACCACGCGAGCAGTACTTC
CDR3aa: CASSQEHLGQGEPREQYF
d_gene: TRBD1
j_gene: TRBJ2-7
v_gene: TRBV4-2
abundance: NA

CDR3nt: TGTGTCGGCAGCCCGAGGTTGGAGGATACGCAGTATTTT
CDR3aa: CVGSPRLEDTQYF
d_gene: NA
j_gene: TRBJ2-3
v_gene: TRBV5-4
abundance: NA

CDR3nt: TGTGCCAGCAGTCAAGGAGGTCAGCCCAAGCATTTT
CDR3aa: CASSQGGQPKHF
d_gene: NA
j_gene: TRBJ1-5
v_gene: TRBV28
abundance: once

CDR3nt: TGCAGCGTGAAGGGGACTAATGAAAAACTGTTTTTT
CDR3aa: CSVKGTNEKLFF
d_gene: NA
j_gene: TRBJ1-4
v_gene: TRBV29-1
abundance: medium-sized

CDR3nt: TGCGCCAGCAGCTTGGCTCCGACCAGCGCTGGCGGGTTGTGGGAGAAGAGAGAGACCCAGTACTTC
CDR3aa: CASSLAPTSAGGLWEKRETQYF
d_gene: NA
j_gene: TRBJ2-5
v_gene: TRBV5-1
abundance: NA

CDR3nt: TGCGCCAGCAGCCGAGATTATCCAGGGTCCTACGGGCAGTACTTC
CDR3aa: CASSRDYPGSYGQYF
d_gene: NA
j_gene: TRBJ2-7
v_gene: TRBV4-3
abundance: NA

CDR3nt: TGTGCCAGCACACAGGGGGGGGGTGGAAGCTACACCTTC
CDR3aa: CASTQGGGGSYTF
d_gene: TRBD1
j_gene: TRBJ1-2
v_gene: TRBV11-2
abundance: few

CDR3nt: TGTGCCAGCAGTCTACATTATGGACTTGCGAGGGTAGACGAGCATTTCTTC
CDR3aa: CASSLHYGLARVDEHFF
d_gene: NA
j_gene: TRBJ2-1
v_gene: TRBV28
abundance: NA

CDR3nt: TGCGCCAGCAGCCCCGAACCCCAATTGAAGACCGGGGAGCTGTTTTTT
CDR3aa: CASSPEPQLKTGELFF
d_gene: NA
j_gene: TRBJ2-2
v_gene: TRBV11-2
abundance: NA

CDR3nt: TGTGCCAGCAGTTACCAGACTGGACTTCGACGCACAAATACGCAGTATTTT
CDR3aa: CASSYQTGLRRTNTQYF
d_gene: NA
j_gene: TRBJ2-3
v_gene: TRBV6-6
abundance: NA

CDR3nt: TGTGCCAGCAGCCTTAGTAAGAACTATGGCTACACCTTC
CDR3aa: CASSLSKNYGYTF
d_gene: NA
j_gene: TRBJ1-2
v_gene: TRBV5-6
abundance: once

CDR3nt: TGTGCCAGTAGCTCACCCCTAGCGGGTGGCCCGAACACCGGGGAGCTGTTTTTT
CDR3aa: CASSSPLAGGPNTGELFF
d_gene: TRBD2
j_gene: TRBJ2-2
v_gene: TRBV11-2
abundance: NA

CDR3nt: TGTGCCAGCAGTCCGTTCACGGGAGGACACTCCAATCAGCCCCAACATTTT
CDR3aa: CASSPFTGGHSNQPQHF
d_gene: NA
j_gene: TRBJ1-5
v_gene: TRBV28
abundance: NA

CDR3nt: TGTATCAGCAGTTTATCCCGAAGGACACGGGAGACCCAGTACTTC
CDR3aa: CISSLSRRTRETQYF
d_gene: NA
j_gene: TRBJ2-5
v_gene: TRBV7-8
abundance: NA

CDR3nt: TGTGCCAGCAGCTATGGTCAAAGCTACTACATTGAGCAGTTCTTC
CDR3aa: CASSYGQSYYIEQFF
d_gene: NA
j_gene: TRBJ2-1
v_gene: TRBV5-8
abundance: NA

CDR3nt: TGTGCCAGCAGTTTTATCAAGCAGAGGAACACCGGGAAGCTGTATTTT
CDR3aa: CASSFIKQRNTGKLYF
d_gene: NA
j_gene: TRBJ2-2
v_gene: TRBV12-3/TRBV12-4
abundance: NA

CDR3nt: TGTGCCTGCAGATTGGCAGGGGGCTTCGATGAACAGTTCTTC
CDR3aa: CACRLAGGFDEQFF
d_gene: TRBD1
j_gene: TRBJ2-1
v_gene: TRBV12-3/TRBV12-4
abundance: NA

CDR3nt: TGTGCCAGTGGTTTTCCCCCTCCTTGCACAGATATGCAGTATTTT
CDR3aa: CASGFPPPCTDMQYF
d_gene: NA
j_gene: TRBJ2-3
v_gene: TRBV12-3/TRBV12-4
abundance: NA

CDR3nt: TGTGCCAGCAGCCACGGCAAAGGGACTAGCGTAGACAATGAGCAGTTCTTC
CDR3aa: CASSHGKGTSVDNEQFF
d_gene: TRBD2
j_gene: TRBJ2-1
v_gene: TRBV4-2
abundance: NA

CDR3nt: TGTGCCTGCAGCTTAGAGAGTAACTACGAGCAATACTTC
CDR3aa: CACSLESNYEQYF
d_gene: NA
j_gene: TRBJ2-7
v_gene: TRBV11-2
abundance: NA

CDR3nt: TGTGCCAGTAGCTTAGTAGTGAGAACCACGGATACGCAGTATTTT
CDR3aa: CASSLVVRTTDTQYF
d_gene: NA
j_gene: TRBJ2-3
v_gene: TRBV11-2
abundance: NA

CDR3nt: TGCGCCAGCAACCATGATCGATGGACAGGTCGGGAGCAGTACTTC
CDR3aa: CASNHDRWTGREQYF
d_gene: TRBD1
j_gene: TRBJ2-7
v_gene: TRBV4-3
abundance: NA

CDR3nt: TGTGCCAGCAGCATGGCACCCAGAGTCAACGGTGAGCTATTTTTC
CDR3aa: CASSMAPRVNGELFF
d_gene: NA
j_gene: TRBJ2-2
v_gene: TRBV5-6
abundance: NA

CDR3nt: TGCACCAGCGGCCAAGAGCAGGTAACTAGCGGGAGGATGGGGGTCACAGATACGCAGTATTTT
CDR3aa: CTSGQEQVTSGRMGVTDTQYF
d_gene: TRBD2
j_gene: TRBJ2-3
v_gene: TRBV4-3
abundance: NA

CDR3nt: TGTGACAGCAGTCCAGTCAGTGAGCAGTATTTC
CDR3aa: CDSSPVSEQYF
d_gene: NA
j_gene: TRBJ2-7
v_gene: TRBV11-2
abundance: once